This TCR beta chain was documented in a study of blood T cells in healthy people across ages. Study-level results: Across samples, TCR beta diversity tracked strongly with naive T cell percentage.

In this sample, this clonotype turned up a few times. Its antigen is unidentified. This CDR3 spans 14 amino acids. V lost 5 bases to trimming and J lost 3 bases, with 12 bases between them. Looked up from germline, CDR1 is MNHEY and CDR2 is SMNVEV (reference sequence). Using a J-beta primer mix together with a sample-barcoded 5' primer, a second PCR was run for roughly 7 to 12 cycles. TCRdb ran MiXCR on the 5' RACE reads and lists one entry per CDR3 protein. This table has some 1,500,000 distinct CDR3 sequences, roughly 43% appearing once. Russia was home to the donors, healthy Caucasian individuals aged about 6 to 90. Roughly 10 milliliters of peripheral blood were drawn from each donor.

The specimen sequenced was blood. The TCR sequence derives from a woman under 30 in good health. The chain carries TRBV27 and TRBJ2-3, with a tentative D call TRBD2 (6 bases). CDR3: CASSQTSPTDTQYF. DNA of the CDR3: TGTGCCAGCAGTCAGACTAGTCCAACAGATACGCAGTATTTT.